This is a list of T cell receptor beta chains from one sample in a study of CD8+ T cells in alopecia areata. The method was immunoSEQ multiplex PCR; TCRdb's version includes in-frame clones alone and lacks a portion of them. The sample has about 110,000 clones; approximately 59% are singletons. The specimen was CD8+ T cells sorted from blood. The origin of the receptors is a human donor in good health. The conserved cysteine and the conserved F or W are not part of the CDR3 here. Only some rows state a clone size, as once, few, many or a class for expanded clones.

V gene	clone size	J gene	CDR3 protein
TRBV11-2	-	TRBJ2-3	ASSLAIAGARTDTQY
TRBV29-1	few	TRBJ1-1	SVTQLNTEAF
TRBV27	-	TRBJ2-5	ASSLHGLSETQY
TRBV18	-	TRBJ2-1	ASSPSPGAAANNEQF
TRBV9	-	TRBJ2-7	ASQLFYEQY
TRBV13	-	TRBJ1-6	ASSLLGDYNSPLH
TRBV7-9	-	TRBJ1-5	ATGAPNQPQH
TRBV9	-	TRBJ2-3	ASSAGTSGADTQY
TRBV4-3	few	TRBJ2-2	ASSQDRRGTGELF
TRBV4-2	-	TRBJ1-2	ASSQGTGRFYGYT
TRBV18	-	TRBJ2-7	ASSPSGTGSYEQY
TRBV6-5	-	TRBJ1-1	ASSSPTGMNTEAF
TRBV13	-	TRBJ2-3	ASSFGGQSTDTQY
TRBV4-1	-	TRBJ2-3	ASSQAGLADTQY
TRBV7-9	few	TRBJ1-5	ASSLEKIGTGVQPQH
TRBV15	-	TRBJ1-1	ATSREGRLNTEAF
TRBV27	-	TRBJ1-2	ASSPRQGIVRFDGYT
TRBV5-6	few	TRBJ2-7	ASSSGVREQY
TRBV19	-	TRBJ1-5	ASSIRGDQPQH
TRBV6-1	many	TRBJ2-5	ATLPVGLQETQY
TRBV30	-	TRBJ1-4	AWDQGEEKLF
TRBV4-2	-	TRBJ2-7	ASSQDGYEQY
TRBV15	-	TRBJ2-3	ATSSPQLAGSTDTQY
TRBV30	-	TRBJ2-5	AWDSAAETRY
TRBV29-1	-	TRBJ2-7	SVDFGSEEQY
TRBV19	-	TRBJ2-1	ASSTLRTGVRGEQF
TRBV19	few	TRBJ2-7	ASSIGGDSYEQY
TRBV29-1	few	TRBJ2-7	SVEGVRGPYEQY
TRBV29-1	few	TRBJ1-3	SVQGQGEFSGNTIY
TRBV28	few	TRBJ1-2	ASSLWGGYT
TRBV25-1	-	TRBJ2-7	ASSARDRVIDEQY
TRBV5-6	-	TRBJ1-6	ASSLGSRPLH
TRBV15	-	TRBJ2-3	ATSTPKYTQY
TRBV27	-	TRBJ2-3	ASSLTAGGTDTQY
TRBV11-2	-	TRBJ2-3	ASSSGDTQY
TRBV15	-	TRBJ2-7	ATSRPIQGTKLYEQY
TRBV2	-	TRBJ1-1	ASSDRLMNTEAF
TRBV7-2	-	TRBJ2-5	ASSLRAGQETQY
TRBV28	-	TRBJ1-1	ASSFWAGWDTEAF
TRBV29-1	-	TRBJ2-7	SVRAGTGGYEQY
TRBV15	-	TRBJ1-1	ATSRGWWGETEAF
TRBV5-1	few	TRBJ2-5	ASSFWTSGEETQY
TRBV7-9	-	TRBJ1-2	ASSPGVSGYGYT
TRBV29-1	-	TRBJ1-1	SIHRTGDTEAF
TRBV5-1	once	TRBJ2-1	ASSASGTGGFYNEQF
TRBV27	-	TRBJ2-1	ASSKLAGDFYNEQF
TRBV25-1	-	TRBJ2-1	ASSEEPGAEQF
TRBV5-6	-	TRBJ2-7	ASSQTRAELYEQY
TRBV29-1	-	TRBJ1-1	SVERSLWTGENTEAF
TRBV5-6	-	TRBJ1-5	ASSFKQHNQPQH
TRBV2	-	TRBJ2-3	ASRELYSTDTQY
TRBV5-1	-	TRBJ2-7	ASSLEASYYEQY
TRBV6-1	-	TRBJ2-7	ASSAGLTYEQY
TRBV29-1	few	TRBJ2-3	SAPGLSTYTQY
TRBV7-9	-	TRBJ1-2	ASSQPDRGSYGYT
TRBV13	few	TRBJ2-7	ASSPRTYEQY
TRBV30	-	TRBJ1-5	AWSVGLNQPQH
TRBV7-6	-	TRBJ2-7	ASSLSGGSYEQY
TRBV14	-	TRBJ2-7	ASTPPGFGRGPTPYEQY